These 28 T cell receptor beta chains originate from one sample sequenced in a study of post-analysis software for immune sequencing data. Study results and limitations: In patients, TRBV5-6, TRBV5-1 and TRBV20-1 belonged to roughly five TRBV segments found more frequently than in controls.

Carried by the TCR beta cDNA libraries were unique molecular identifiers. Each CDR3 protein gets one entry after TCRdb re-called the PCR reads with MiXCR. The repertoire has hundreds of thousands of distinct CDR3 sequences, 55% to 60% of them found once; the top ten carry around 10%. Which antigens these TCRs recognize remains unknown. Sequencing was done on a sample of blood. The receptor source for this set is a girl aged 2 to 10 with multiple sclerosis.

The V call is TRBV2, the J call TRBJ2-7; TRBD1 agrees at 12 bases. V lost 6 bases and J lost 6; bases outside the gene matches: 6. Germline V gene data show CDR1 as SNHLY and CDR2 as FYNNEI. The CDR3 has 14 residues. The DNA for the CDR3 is TGTGCCAGCAGGAGGGGACAGGGGGCAGGCGAGCAGTACTTC. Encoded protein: CASRRGQGAGEQYF.

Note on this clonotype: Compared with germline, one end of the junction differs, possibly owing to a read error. The CDR3 loop is CASSLLVADAQYF. In DNA, the CDR3 is TGCGCCAGCAGCTTGCTAGTGGCAGATGCGCAGTATTTT. The chain employs TRBV5-1 and TRBJ2-3; D is ambiguous. CDR3 length equals 13 residues. Germline-derived CDR1 and CDR2 are SGHRS and YFSETQ.

The CDR3 region has the DNA TGCGCCAGCTCGTACAGGGGGGATGAAAAACTGTTTTTT. This encodes CASSYRGDEKLFF. V gene TRBV5-1 combines with J gene TRBJ1-4, with 8 bases fitting TRBD1. The J segment lost 6 bases and the V segment lost 7 bases, leaving 5 bases of the junction unmatched. CDR1 SGHRS and CDR2 YFSETQ come from the germline V gene. This CDR3 has 13 amino acids.

CDR3 nucleotide sequence: TGTGCCAGCAGCCAACCGGGACTAGCCACAGATACGCAGTATTTT. Protein sequence: CASSQPGLATDTQYF. The chain is built from TRBV11-2 and TRBJ2-3; 9 nucleotides align to TRBD2. This CDR3 contains 15 residues. The trim removed 5 bases at V and 2 bases at J, leaving 5 bases unmatched. In germline, CDR1 is SGHAT, CDR2 FQNNGV.

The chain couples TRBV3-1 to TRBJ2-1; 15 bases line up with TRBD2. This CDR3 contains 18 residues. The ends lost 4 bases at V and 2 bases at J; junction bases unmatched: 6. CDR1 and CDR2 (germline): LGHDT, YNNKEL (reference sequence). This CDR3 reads CASSRGTSGGYTYNEQFF. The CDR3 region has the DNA TGTGCCAGCAGCCGTGGGACTAGCGGGGGGTATACCTACAATGAGCAGTTCTTC.

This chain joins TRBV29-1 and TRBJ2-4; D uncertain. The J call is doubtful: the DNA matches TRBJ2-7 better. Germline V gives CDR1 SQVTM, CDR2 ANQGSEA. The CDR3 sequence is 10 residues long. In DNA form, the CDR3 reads TGCAGCGTTGAAGCGGGCGAGCAGTACTTC. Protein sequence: CSVEAGEQYF.

The chain's CDR3 is CASSLTSGGGSTDTQYF. As DNA, the CDR3 is TGCGCCAGCAGCCTAACTAGCGGGGGGGGTAGCACAGATACGCAGTATTTT. The rearrangement uses TRBV4-1 and TRBJ2-3; 13 nucleotides match TRBD2. This CDR3 region has 17 residues. In germline, CDR1 is MGHRA, CDR2 YSYEKL. Unmatched junction bases numbered 4, after V lost 4 bases and J lost 0 bases.

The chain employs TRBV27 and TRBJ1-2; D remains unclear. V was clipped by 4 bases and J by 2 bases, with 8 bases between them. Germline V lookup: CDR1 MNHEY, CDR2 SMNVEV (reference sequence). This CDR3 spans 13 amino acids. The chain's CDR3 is CASSSALNYGYTF. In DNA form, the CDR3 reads TGTGCCAGCAGTTCAGCACTCAACTATGGCTACACCTTC.

The CDR3 DNA is TGTGCCACCAGTGAGAAGGTTTACAATGAGCAGTTCTTC. Translation: CATSEKVYNEQFF. J is TRBJ2-1 and V is TRBV24-1; D uncertain. Deletions cut 4 bases from V and 4 bases from J, with 7 bases between. Germline assignment: CDR1 KGHDR and CDR2 SFDVKD. This CDR3 contains 13 residues.

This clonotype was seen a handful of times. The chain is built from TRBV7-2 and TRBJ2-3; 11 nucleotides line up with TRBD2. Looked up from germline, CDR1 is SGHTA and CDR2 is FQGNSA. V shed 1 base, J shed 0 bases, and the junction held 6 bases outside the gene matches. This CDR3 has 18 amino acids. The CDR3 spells CASSLEGLAELSTDTQYF. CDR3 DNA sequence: TGTGCCAGCAGCTTAGAGGGACTAGCGGAATTAAGCACAGATACGCAGTATTTT. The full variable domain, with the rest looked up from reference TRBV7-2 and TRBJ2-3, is GAGVSQSPSNKVTEKGKDVELRCDPISGHTALYWYRQSLGQGLEFLIYFQGNSAPDKSGLPSDRFSAERTGGSVSTLTIQRTQQEDSAVYLCASSLEGLAELSTDTQYFGPGTRLTVL.

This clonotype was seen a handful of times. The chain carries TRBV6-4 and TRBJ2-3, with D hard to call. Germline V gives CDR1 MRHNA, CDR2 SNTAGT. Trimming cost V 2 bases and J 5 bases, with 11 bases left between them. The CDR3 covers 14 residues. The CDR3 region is CASSDPAYGDTQYF. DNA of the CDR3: TGTGCCAGCAGTGACCCTGCGTACGGAGATACGCAGTATTTT.

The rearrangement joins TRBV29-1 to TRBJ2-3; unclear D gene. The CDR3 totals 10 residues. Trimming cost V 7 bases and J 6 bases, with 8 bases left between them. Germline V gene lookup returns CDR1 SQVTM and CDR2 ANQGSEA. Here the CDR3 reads CSGRLDTQYF. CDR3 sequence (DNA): TGCAGCGGGCGGCTCGATACGCAGTATTTT.

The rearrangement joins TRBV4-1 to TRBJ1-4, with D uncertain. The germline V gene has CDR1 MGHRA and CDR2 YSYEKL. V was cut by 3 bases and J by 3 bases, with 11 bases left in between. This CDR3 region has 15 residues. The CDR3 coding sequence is TGCGCCAGCAGCCATCCCAGAGGGCCTAATGAAAAACTGTTTTTT. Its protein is CASSHPRGPNEKLFF.

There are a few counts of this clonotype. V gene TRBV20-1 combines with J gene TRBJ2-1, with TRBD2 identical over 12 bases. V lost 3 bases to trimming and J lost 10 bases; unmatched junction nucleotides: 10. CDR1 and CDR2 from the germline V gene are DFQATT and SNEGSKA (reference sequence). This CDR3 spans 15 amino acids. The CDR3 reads CSASVPSGRAHEQFF. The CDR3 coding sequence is TGCAGTGCTAGTGTTCCTAGCGGGAGGGCCCACGAGCAGTTCTTC.

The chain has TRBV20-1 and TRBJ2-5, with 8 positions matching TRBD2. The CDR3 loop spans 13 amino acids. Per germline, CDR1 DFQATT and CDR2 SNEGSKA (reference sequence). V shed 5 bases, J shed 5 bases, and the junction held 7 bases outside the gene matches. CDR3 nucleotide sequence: TGCAGTGCTGGACTAGGCGGGGGGGAGACCCAGTACTTC. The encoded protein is CSAGLGGGETQYF.

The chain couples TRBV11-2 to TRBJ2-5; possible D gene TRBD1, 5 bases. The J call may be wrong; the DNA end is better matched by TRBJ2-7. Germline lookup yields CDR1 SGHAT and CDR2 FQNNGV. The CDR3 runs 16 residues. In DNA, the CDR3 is TGTGCCAGCAGCTTAGAGAGGTGGCAGGGCGTCGACGAGCAGTACTTC. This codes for CASSLERWQGVDEQYF.

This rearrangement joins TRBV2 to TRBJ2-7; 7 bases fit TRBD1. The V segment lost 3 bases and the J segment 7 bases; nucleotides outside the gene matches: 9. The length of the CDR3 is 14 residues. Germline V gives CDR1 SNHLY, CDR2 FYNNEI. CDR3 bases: TGTGCCAGCAGTGATGTAATAATGGGACAGGAGCAGTACTTC. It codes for CASSDVIMGQEQYF. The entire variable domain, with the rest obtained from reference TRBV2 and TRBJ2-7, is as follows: EPEVTQTPSHQVTQMGQEVILRCVPISNHLYFYWYRQILGQKVEFLVSFYNNEISEKSEIFDDQFSVERPDGSNFTLKIRSTKLEDSAMYFCASSDVIMGQEQYFGPGTRLTVT.

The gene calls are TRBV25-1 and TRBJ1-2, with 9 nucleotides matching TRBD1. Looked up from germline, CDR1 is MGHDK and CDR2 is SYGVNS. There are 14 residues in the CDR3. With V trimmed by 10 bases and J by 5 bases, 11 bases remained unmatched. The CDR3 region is CATLRTGAKYGYTF. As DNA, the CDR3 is TGTGCCACCCTTAGGACAGGGGCGAAGTATGGCTACACCTTC.

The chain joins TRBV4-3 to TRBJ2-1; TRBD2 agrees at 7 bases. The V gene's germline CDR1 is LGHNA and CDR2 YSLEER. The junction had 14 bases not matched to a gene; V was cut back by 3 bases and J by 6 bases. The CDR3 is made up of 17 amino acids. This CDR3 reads CASSHWGGGARTNEQFF. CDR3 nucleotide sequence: TGCGCCAGCAGCCATTGGGGGGGAGGGGCGCGTACCAATGAGCAGTTCTTC.

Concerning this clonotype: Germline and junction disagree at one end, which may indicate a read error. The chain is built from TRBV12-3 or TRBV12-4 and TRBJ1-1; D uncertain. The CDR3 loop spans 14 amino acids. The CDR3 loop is CAGSLGLTNTEAFF. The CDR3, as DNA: TGTGCCGGCAGTCTCGGACTGACGAACACTGAAGCTTTCTTT.

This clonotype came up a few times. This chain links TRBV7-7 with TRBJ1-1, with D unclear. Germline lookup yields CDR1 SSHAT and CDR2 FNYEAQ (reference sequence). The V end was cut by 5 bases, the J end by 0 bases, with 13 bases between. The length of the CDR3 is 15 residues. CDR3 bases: TGTGCCAGCAGCCCCCTCTCGCTTATGAACACTGAAGCTTTCTTT. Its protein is CASSPLSLMNTEAFF.

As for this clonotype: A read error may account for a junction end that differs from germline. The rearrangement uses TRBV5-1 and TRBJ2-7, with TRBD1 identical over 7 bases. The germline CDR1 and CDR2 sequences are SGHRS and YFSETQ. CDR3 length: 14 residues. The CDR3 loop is CASNLEGTVYEQYF. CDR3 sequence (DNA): TGCGCCAGCAACTTGGAAGGGACAGTCTACGAGCAGTACTTC.

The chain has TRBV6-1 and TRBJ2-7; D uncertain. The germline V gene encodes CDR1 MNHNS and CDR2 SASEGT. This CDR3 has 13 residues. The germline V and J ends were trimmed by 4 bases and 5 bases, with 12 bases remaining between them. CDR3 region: CASSVAFVHEQYF. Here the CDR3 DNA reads TGTGCCAGCAGTGTTGCGTTCGTCCACGAGCAGTACTTC.

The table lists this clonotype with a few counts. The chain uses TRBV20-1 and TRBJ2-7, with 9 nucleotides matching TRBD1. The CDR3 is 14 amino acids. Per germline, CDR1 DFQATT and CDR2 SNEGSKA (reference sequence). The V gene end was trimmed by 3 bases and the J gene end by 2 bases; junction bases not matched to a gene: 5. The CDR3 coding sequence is TGCAGTGCTAGGGACAGGGGACATCCCTACGAGCAGTACTTC. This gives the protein CSARDRGHPYEQYF.

CDR3 sequence (DNA): TGTGCCAGCAGCCAACTATACAGGGGGAACACTGAAGCTTTCTTT. Translating it yields CASSQLYRGNTEAFF. This rearrangement joins TRBV3-1 to TRBJ1-1, with 7 bases identical to TRBD1. CDR1 is LGHDT and CDR2 is YNNKEL in the germline V gene (reference sequence). V was clipped by 2 bases and J by 1 base; unmatched bases: 4. This CDR3 region has 15 residues.

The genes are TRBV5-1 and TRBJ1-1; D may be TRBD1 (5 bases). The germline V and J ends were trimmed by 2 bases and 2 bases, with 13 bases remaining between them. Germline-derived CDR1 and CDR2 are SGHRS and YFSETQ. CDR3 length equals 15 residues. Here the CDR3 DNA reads TGCGCCAGCAGCTTCTCGGGGCTCGGTAACACTGAAGCTTTCTTT. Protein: CASSFSGLGNTEAFF.

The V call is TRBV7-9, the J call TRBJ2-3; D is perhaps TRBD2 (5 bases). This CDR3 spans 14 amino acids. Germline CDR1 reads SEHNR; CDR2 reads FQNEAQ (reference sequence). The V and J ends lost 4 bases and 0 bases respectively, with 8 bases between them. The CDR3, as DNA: TGTGCCAGCAGCTCGGACTTCAGCACAGATACGCAGTATTTT. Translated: CASSSDFSTDTQYF.

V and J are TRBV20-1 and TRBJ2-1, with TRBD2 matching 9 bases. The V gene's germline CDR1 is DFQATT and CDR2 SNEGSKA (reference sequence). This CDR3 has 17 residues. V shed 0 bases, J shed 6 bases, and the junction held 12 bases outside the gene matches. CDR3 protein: CSARDSGGGGAFNEQFF. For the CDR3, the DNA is TGCAGTGCTAGAGATAGCGGAGGCGGGGGGGCCTTCAATGAGCAGTTCTTC.